This TCR beta chain derives from a study of Graves' ophthalmopathy and Graves' hyperthyroidism. Overall study context: Hyperthyroidism showing no ophthalmopathy within 18 months of follow-up was stable.

This clonotype was seen a few times. The antigen is undetermined. Study results and caveats: Thyroid clonotypes that were expanded above 0.001 frequency mostly also appeared in blood. For predicting ophthalmopathy progression, the model had nearly 71% sensitivity and roughly 72% specificity.

The TCR beta CDR3 regions underwent amplification from RNA transcripts. The first round was an RT-PCR with HTBI primers, and the second round was a multiplex PCR. MiXCR was run by TCRdb on the multiplex PCR reads, yielding one entry per CDR3 protein. This sample has around 1.1 million distinct CDR3 sequences, with approximately 35% found just once. Hyperthyroidism cases were recent diagnoses of under 2 months' duration in people aged 18 to 65. Between the trimmed V and J ends, which lost 0 bases and 8 bases, there was a span of 11 bases. The germline V gene has CDR1 SGHNT and CDR2 YYREEE (reference sequence). The CDR3 consists of 14 residues.

The V and J genes are TRBV5-4 and TRBJ1-4, with no clear D. This clonotype was obtained from an adult man with Graves' hyperthyroidism. Sequencing was done on a sample of peripheral blood or thyroid tissue (not recorded which). CDR3 in DNA: TGTGCCAGCAGCTTGGAGGGTTTGAAGGAAAAACTGTTTTTT. The encoded protein is CASSLEGLKEKLFF.